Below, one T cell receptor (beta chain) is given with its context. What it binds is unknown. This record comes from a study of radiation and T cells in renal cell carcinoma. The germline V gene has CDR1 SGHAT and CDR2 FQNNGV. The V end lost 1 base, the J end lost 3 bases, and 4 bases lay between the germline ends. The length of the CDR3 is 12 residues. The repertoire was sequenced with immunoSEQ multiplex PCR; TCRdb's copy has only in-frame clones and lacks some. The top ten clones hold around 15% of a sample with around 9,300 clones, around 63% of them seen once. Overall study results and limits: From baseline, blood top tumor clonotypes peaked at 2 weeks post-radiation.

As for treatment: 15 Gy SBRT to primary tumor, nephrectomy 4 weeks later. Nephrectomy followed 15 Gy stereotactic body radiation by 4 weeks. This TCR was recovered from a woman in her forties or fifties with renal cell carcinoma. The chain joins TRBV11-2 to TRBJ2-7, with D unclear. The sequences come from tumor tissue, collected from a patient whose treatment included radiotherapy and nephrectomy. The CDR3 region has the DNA TGTGCCAGCAGCTTAGGCGACTACGAGCAGTACTTC. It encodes CASSLGDYEQYF.